This T cell receptor beta chain was captured in a study of T cells in Graves' hyperthyroidism and ophthalmopathy. Ophthalmopathy patients all had a Clinical Activity Score of at least 3, a NOSPECS grade of at least 4 and disease under 3 months old. What was amplified from RNA transcripts were TCR beta CDR3 regions. HTBI primers drove first-round RT-PCR of the TCR CDR3. TCRdb reanalysed the multiplex PCR reads using MiXCR and keeps one entry per CDR3 protein. In the table there are about 300,000 distinct CDR3 sequences, roughly 19% of which are singletons. On this clonotype: Its cognate antigen is unknown. A read error is possible here, since a much larger clone lies one base away.

Findings and limits, study-wide: The majority of expanded thyroid clonotypes above 0.001 also appeared in blood.

CDR3 size: 15 residues. From germline, CDR1 is SGHRS and CDR2 YFSETQ. Deletions cut 0 bases from V and 4 bases from J, with 10 bases between. The chain is built from TRBV5-1 and TRBJ2-2; D uncertain. Material for sequencing was blood. This TCR came from a man aged 45-65 years with Graves' ophthalmopathy. The CDR3 loop reads CASSLAQTSTGELFF. For the CDR3, the DNA is TGCGCCAGCAGCTTGGCACAGACGAGCACCGGGGAGCTGTTTTTT.